Sequencing of this T cell receptor (beta chain) was carried out in a study of blood T cell repertoires in COVID-19. Study information: Whether acute or convalescent, the COVID-19 samples came from the United States, Italy and Spain. The analysed material was cDNA or gDNA that came from T cells, B-cell-depleted T cells, or PBMCs.

Data came from immunoSEQ multiplex PCR; TCRdb stores just in-frame clones and leaves some out. The sample yields some 200,000 clones, about 80% seen once. V shed 5 bases and J 4 bases; nucleotides not matched to a gene: 3. The CDR3 covers 13 residues. Germline lookup yields CDR1 SGHTA and CDR2 FQGTGA. The sequence was collected from a woman aged 30 to 39 who had recovered from COVID-19. This rearrangement joins TRBV7-3 to TRBJ2-7, with 9 bases that match TRBD1. Sequenced sample: peripheral blood. This CDR3 reads CASSEDRGYEQYF. The CDR3 DNA reads as TGTGCCAGCAGCGAGGACAGGGGATACGAGCAGTACTTC.